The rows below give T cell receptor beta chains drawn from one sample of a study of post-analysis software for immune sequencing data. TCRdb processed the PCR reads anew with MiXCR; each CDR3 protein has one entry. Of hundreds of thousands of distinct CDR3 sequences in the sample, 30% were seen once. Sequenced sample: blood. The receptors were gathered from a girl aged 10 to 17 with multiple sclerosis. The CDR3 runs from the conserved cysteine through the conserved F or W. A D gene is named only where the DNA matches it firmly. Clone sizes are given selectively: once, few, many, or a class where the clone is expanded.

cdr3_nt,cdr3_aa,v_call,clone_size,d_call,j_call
TGTGCCAGCAGTTTAGACAGGAGGAAGGGCGAGCAGTACTTC,CASSLDRRKGEQYF,TRBV12-3/TRBV12-4,few,-,TRBJ2-7
TGTGCCAGCAGCTTTAGGGGACATGGATACAATGAGCAGTTCTTC,CASSFRGHGYNEQFF,TRBV5-8,few,-,TRBJ2-1
TGTGCCAGCAGTTGGACAGCGGGAGGGGATCGCAATGAGCAGTTCTTC,CASSWTAGGDRNEQFF,TRBV12-3/TRBV12-4,-,TRBD2,TRBJ2-1
TGTGCCAGCAGGGGACTAGCGGGAGCTTTAACCCGATCACGTGAGCAGTTCTTC,CASRGLAGALTRSREQFF,TRBV28,few,TRBD2,TRBJ2-1
TGCAGCGTTGACGCTCTAGGGTACCAAGAGACCCAGTACTTC,CSVDALGYQETQYF,TRBV29-1,few,-,TRBJ2-5
TGTGCCAGCAGTCGGACTAGCGGTAACAATGAGCAGTTCTTC,CASSRTSGNNEQFF,TRBV12-3/TRBV12-4,-,TRBD2,TRBJ2-1
TGTGCCAGCACTACGGAAGTTCGGACTGAAGCTTTCTTT,CASTTEVRTEAFF,TRBV12-3/TRBV12-4,-,-,TRBJ1-1
TGCAGTGCTAGCGATCCAGCCGCGGCGTCAAGGACCCAGTACTTC,CSASDPAAASRTQYF,TRBV20-1,few,-,TRBJ2-5
TGCAGCGTGGGGGCTGAGACCCAGTACTTC,CSVGAETQYF,TRBV29-1,many,-,TRBJ2-5
TGCAGTGCTAGAGCCAAGAAGAAGAGCGGGAGTCCATCAAGCTACGAGCAGTACTTC,CSARAKKKSGSPSSYEQYF,TRBV20-1,few,TRBD2,TRBJ2-7
TGCGCCAGCAGAGTGAGACTAGCGGGGCCAGATACGCAGTATTTT,CASRVRLAGPDTQYF,TRBV5-1,-,TRBD2,TRBJ2-3
TGCAGCGTTGACCCCGGAGCCGATTTGAGCTATGGCTACACCTTC,CSVDPGADLSYGYTF,TRBV29-1,few,-,TRBJ1-2
TGTGCTAGTGGTTTGCCTAGCGGGGGGTCGTTCGGGGAGACCCAGTACTTC,CASGLPSGGSFGETQYF,TRBV12-5,few,TRBD2,TRBJ2-5
TGTGCCAGCAGCATCGGACTAGCGGGAGGATACGAGCAGTACTTC,CASSIGLAGGYEQYF,TRBV6-5,-,TRBD2,TRBJ2-7
TGTGCCAGCAGCCCACCGCCGGGACAGAAAGAGACCCAGTACTTC,CASSPPPGQKETQYF,TRBV7-9,few,TRBD1,TRBJ2-5